A selection of T cell receptor beta chains follows, all from one sample in a study of blood T cells in healthy people across ages. TCRdb ran MiXCR on the 5' RACE reads and lists one entry per CDR3 protein. Found here are hundreds of thousands of distinct CDR3 sequences, about 30% of them singletons; the top ten hold 15%. Sequenced: blood. The receptor set was obtained from a woman of 80 years or more in good health. Both conserved end residues are part of each CDR3. The D gene is left open where the match is weak. Some rows mark clone size as missing; the rest say once, few, many or name a class of expanded clone.

TRBJ2-7 TRBV7-6 . . CASSVGPETYEQYF TGTGCCAGCAGTGTCGGGCCGGAAACTTACGAGCAGTACTTC
TRBJ1-6 TRBV4-3 many . CASNQAIGSASPLHF TGCGCCAGCAACCAAGCCATAGGGAGTGCTTCACCCCTCCACTTT
TRBJ1-1 TRBV18 . . CASSLRDARGAMNTEAFF TGTGCCAGCTCACTCCGGGACGCCCGGGGGGCAATGAACACTGAAGCTTTCTTT
TRBJ2-7 TRBV20-1 . . CSASEGPNEQYF TGCAGTGCTAGCGAGGGACCAAACGAGCAGTACTTC
TRBJ2-5 TRBV7-8 many . CASSLEKRRQETQYF TGTGCCAGCAGCTTAGAGAAACGCCGACAAGAGACCCAGTACTTC
TRBJ2-7 TRBV7-9 many . CASSDRASSYEQYF TGTGCCAGCAGCGATAGGGCGAGCTCCTACGAGCAGTACTTC
TRBJ2-5 TRBV5-1 . . CASADVGGVNRETQYF TGCGCCAGCGCGGACGTGGGGGGCGTGAATCGGGAGACCCAGTACTTC
TRBJ2-6 TRBV4-1 many TRBD1 CASSQDPNRGQGANVLTF TGCGCCAGCAGCCAAGACCCAAACAGGGGGCAAGGGGCCAACGTCCTGACTTTC
TRBJ2-3 TRBV20-1 . TRBD1 CSGQGIADTQYF TGCAGCGGACAGGGGATCGCAGATACGCAGTATTTT
TRBJ2-3 TRBV7-2 many . CASSLKGGLGDTQYF TGTGCCAGCAGCCTGAAGGGGGGCCTTGGAGATACGCAGTATTTT
TRBJ2-7 TRBV5-1 . TRBD1 CASSLATGGLYEQYF TGCGCCAGCAGCTTGGCCACAGGGGGTCTCTACGAGCAGTACTTC
TRBJ1-3 TRBV10-3 once TRBD1 CTIRGASGNTIYF TGTACCATCAGGGGGGCGTCTGGAAACACCATATATTTT
TRBJ1-1 TRBV6-5 . . CASSSPSRVARMNTEAFF TGTGCCAGCAGTTCTCCCTCGAGGGTGGCGCGCATGAACACTGAAGCTTTCTTT
TRBJ2-1 TRBV5-1 once . CASSLAGVGPPSYNEQFF TGCGCCAGCAGCTTGGCAGGAGTGGGCCCTCCCTCCTACAATGAGCAGTTCTTC
TRBJ2-3 TRBV5-5 many . CASSSTGTDTQYF TGCGCCAGCAGCTCTACAGGGACAGATACGCAGTATTTT
TRBJ2-3 TRBV20-1 many TRBD2 CSAGIAGGPTDTQYF TGCAGTGCTGGGATAGCGGGGGGGCCCACAGATACGCAGTATTTT
TRBJ1-2 TRBV7-6 many . CASSPGVRDGYTF TGTGCCAGCAGTCCTGGGGTGAGGGATGGCTACACCTTC
TRBJ2-7 TRBV20-1 . . CSATGSTYEQYF TGCAGTGCCACGGGCTCAACCTACGAGCAGTACTTC
TRBJ1-2 TRBV14 many . CASSSSNYGYTF TGTGCCAGCAGCTCATCGAACTATGGCTACACCTTC
TRBJ1-5 TRBV11-2 many . CASSLDPSTASPQHF TGTGCCAGCAGCTTAGATCCCTCGACAGCCTCTCCCCAGCATTTT
TRBJ2-5 TRBV9 once . CASSVGWQGKETQYF TGTGCCAGCAGCGTAGGATGGCAGGGAAAAGAGACCCAGTACTTC
TRBJ2-4 TRBV28 . . CASRSQGGLAKNIQYF TGTGCCAGCAGATCCCAGGGGGGGCTAGCCAAAAACATTCAGTACTTC
TRBJ2-5 TRBV20-1 many . CSAKQGFQETQYF TGCAGTGCCAAACAGGGTTTTCAAGAGACCCAGTACTTC
TRBJ1-1 TRBV9 many . CASSVGWNTEAFF TGTGCCAGCAGCGTAGGGTGGAACACTGAAGCTTTCTTT
TRBJ1-1 TRBV2 . . CASSEGSGELTEAFF TGTGCCAGCAGTGAGGGTTCAGGGGAGTTGACTGAAGCTTTCTTT
TRBJ2-3 TRBV2 . TRBD2 CASSLREITDTQYF TGTGCCAGCAGTTTGCGGGAGATAACAGATACGCAGTATTTT
TRBJ2-1 TRBV5-1 . TRBD1 CASSVDRPNEQFF TGCGCCAGCAGCGTGGACAGGCCCAATGAGCAGTTCTTC
TRBJ2-3 TRBV12-3/TRBV12-4 . . CASSFRADTQYF TGTGCCAGCAGTTTTAGAGCAGATACGCAGTATTTT
TRBJ1-2 TRBV4-1 few . CASSQEMGRAYGYTF TGCGCCAGCAGCCAAGAAATGGGGCGGGCCTATGGCTACACCTTC
TRBJ2-5 TRBV20-1 . . CSARDPGRETQYF TGCAGTGCTAGAGATCCGGGTCGGGAGACCCAGTACTTC
TRBJ1-5 TRBV20-1 few TRBD1 CSATGQGVDQPQHF TGCAGTGCTACCGGACAGGGGGTGGATCAGCCCCAGCATTTT
TRBJ1-2 TRBV20-1 . . CSGRRDGYTF TGCAGCGGTCGACGGGATGGCTACACCTTC
TRBJ1-3 TRBV20-1 . TRBD1 CSAGTGTAGNTIYF TGCAGTGCTGGGACAGGGACAGCTGGAAACACCATATATTTT
TRBJ1-1 TRBV6-5 few . CASSYHKEGTEAFF TGTGCCAGCAGTTACCACAAAGAGGGGACTGAAGCTTTCTTT
TRBJ1-2 TRBV5-1 many . CASSNLPTNYGYTF TGCGCCAGCAGCAATCTACCAACTAACTATGGCTACACCTTC
TRBJ2-7 TRBV6-2/TRBV6-3 . . CASKERGSYEQYF TGTGCCAGCAAAGAAAGAGGCTCCTACGAGCAGTACTTC
TRBJ2-5 TRBV6-1 many . CAGGWGGLETQYF TGTGCCGGAGGGTGGGGGGGGCTGGAGACCCAGTACTTC
TRBJ1-3 TRBV6-2/TRBV6-3 . . CASSSFTGTLVGNTIYF TGTGCCAGCAGTTCCTTTACCGGGACACTTGTCGGAAACACCATATATTTT
TRBJ2-7 TRBV29-1 . TRBD1 CSVVGTGNYEQYF TGCAGCGTAGTAGGGACAGGAAACTACGAGCAGTACTTC
TRBJ1-2 TRBV19 . TRBD1 CASSIRTGGHGYTF TGTGCCAGTAGTATAAGAACAGGGGGCCATGGCTACACCTTC
TRBJ1-2 TRBV6-1 few . CASSGGNGYTF TGTGCCAGCAGTGGCGGCAATGGCTACACCTTC
TRBJ1-2 TRBV12-3/TRBV12-4 few . CASSLTREGSYTF TGTGCCAGCAGCCTAACGAGGGAAGGTAGCTACACCTTC
TRBJ2-7 TRBV6-1 many . CASSVEGLGSYEQYF TGTGCCAGCAGTGTGGAGGGACTCGGCTCCTACGAGCAGTACTTC
TRBJ2-7 TRBV2 many TRBD1 CASTRTGTMYEQYF TGTGCCAGCACTCGGACAGGGACCATGTACGAGCAGTACTTC
TRBJ1-1 TRBV3-1 once . CTSSQDPPDRDTEAFF TGTACCAGCAGCCAAGATCCCCCGGATAGGGACACTGAAGCTTTCTTT